Below, 28 T cell receptor beta chains from the same sample are listed, as sequenced in a study of shared clonotypes between healthy human individuals. The data were produced by immunoSEQ multiplex PCR, yet TCRdb's version contains in-frame clones alone and is incomplete. The data show a few hundred thousand clones, roughly 97% seen once. Material for sequencing was naive CD4+ T cells sorted from blood. The subset: CD45RA+ positively selected. The receptor set was obtained from a woman aged 25 to 39 in good health.

This chain joins TRBV28 and TRBJ2-7; 10 bases are shared with TRBD1. CDR1 and CDR2 (germline): MDHEN, SYDVKM. This CDR3 has 16 amino acids. The V segment lost 4 bases and the J segment 3 bases; nucleotides outside the gene matches: 9. The chain's CDR3 is CASSSPGTGAGYEQYF. The CDR3 DNA is TGTGCCAGCAGTTCCCCCGGGACAGGGGCGGGCTACGAGCAGTACTTC. The variable domain in full, completed from reference TRBV28 and TRBJ2-7, reads DVKVTQSSRYLVKRTGEKVFLECVQDMDHENMFWYRQDPGLGLRLIYFSYDVKMKEKGDIPEGYSVSREKKERFSLILESASTNQTSMYLCASSSPGTGAGYEQYFGPGTRLTVT.

V usage is TRBV28 and J usage is TRBJ2-7; TRBD1 aligns across 8 bases. Germline V gene lookup returns CDR1 MDHEN and CDR2 SYDVKM. This CDR3 region has 18 residues. J lost 7 bases, V lost 1 base, and 18 bases had no gene match. The CDR3 spells CASSLFGRWTGISGEQYF. CDR3 nucleotides: TGTGCCAGCAGTTTATTTGGTAGATGGACAGGGATTTCGGGGGAGCAGTACTTC.

The chain couples TRBV11-3 to TRBJ2-1; D uncertain. CDR1 is SGHNT, CDR2 YENEEA, per germline. The V end lost 1 base, the J end lost 2 bases, and 9 bases lay between the germline ends. This CDR3 spans 15 amino acids. The CDR3 protein is CASSLGQTPYNEQFF. As DNA, the CDR3 is TGTGCCAGCAGCTTAGGGCAGACCCCCTACAATGAGCAGTTCTTC.

The CDR3 sequence is CASSDPRESTDTQYF. CDR3 in DNA: TGTGCCAGCAGTGACCCCCGGGAGAGCACAGATACGCAGTATTTT. The V and J genes are TRBV25-1 and TRBJ2-3; TRBD2 is a possible D gene (6 bases). The germline V gene has CDR1 MGHDK and CDR2 SYGVNS. V lost 3 bases and J lost 0, with 10 bases in between. The CDR3 runs 15 residues.

The chain uses TRBV10-1 and TRBJ1-1; D uncertain. The CDR3 sequence is 13 residues long. Germline loops: CDR1 WNHNN, CDR2 SYGVQD (reference sequence). V lost 2 bases and J 0 bases, leaving 4 bases between the germline ends. The CDR3, as DNA: TGCGCCAGCAGTGAGCAGTTGAACACTGAAGCTTTCTTT. It is translated as CASSEQLNTEAFF.

In nucleotides, the CDR3 is TGTGCAGATGGAGGGGTCAGCTTTGGAAACACCATATATTTT. It encodes CADGGVSFGNTIYF. The chain carries TRBV7-9 and TRBJ1-3, with D perhaps TRBD1 (5 bases). The germline gives CDR1 SEHNR, CDR2 FQNEAQ (reference sequence). The CDR3 runs 14 residues.

This sequence joins TRBV5-1 and TRBJ2-5; D perhaps matches TRBD1 (7 bases). CDR1 is SGHRS and CDR2 is YFSETQ in the germline V gene. The CDR3 has 15 amino acids. V was clipped by 6 bases and J by 2 bases, with 17 bases between them. The CDR3 spells CASTEAGQLQETQYF. CDR3 coding DNA: TGCGCCAGCACGGAGGCGGGACAGTTGCAAGAGACCCAGTACTTC.

The CDR3 sequence is CASSPNPQGRVTDTQYF. CDR3 DNA sequence: TGCGCCAGCAGCCCAAACCCACAGGGTAGGGTCACAGATACGCAGTATTTT. The chain has TRBV5-1 and TRBJ2-3, with a weak D call TRBD1 (6 bases). The CDR3 is 17 residues long. Trimming pared 4 bases from V and 2 bases from J, leaving 20 bases between. The germline V gene has CDR1 SGHRS and CDR2 YFSETQ.

This chain links TRBV29-1 with TRBJ1-1, with 8 bases aligning to TRBD1. The CDR3 contains 12 residues. Trimming removed 3 bases from V and 7 bases from J; junction bases left unmatched: 4. Germline V gives CDR1 SQVTM, CDR2 ANQGSEA. CDR3 DNA sequence: TGCAGCGTTGAGATGACAGGGGTTGAAGCTTTCTTT. It encodes CSVEMTGVEAFF.

The J gene is TRBJ2-5, the V gene TRBV3-1 (or the pseudogene TRBV3-2); no definite D call. Trimming took off 8 bases at V and 12 bases at J, with 7 bases between the two ends. This CDR3 has 8 residues. CDR1 and CDR2 from the germline V gene are LGHDT and YNNKEL (reference sequence). CDR3 protein: CASVRKYF. As DNA, the CDR3 is TGTGCCAGCGTTAGGAAGTACTTC.

This chain joins TRBV28 and TRBJ1-6, with 7 bases lining up with TRBD1. After removal of 6 bases from V and 10 bases from J, the junction contained 6 bases not matched to a gene. This CDR3 has 13 residues. Germline V lookup: CDR1 MDHEN, CDR2 SYDVKM. CDR3: CASRNNRGSPLHF. CDR3 nucleotides: TGTGCCAGCAGGAATAACAGGGGATCACCCCTCCACTTT.

V and J are TRBV7-9 and TRBJ1-4, with D maybe TRBD1 (5 bases). Germline lookup yields CDR1 SEHNR and CDR2 FQNEAQ (reference sequence). The CDR3 is made up of 18 amino acids. V shed 2 bases and J shed 7 bases, with 23 bases lying between them. In nucleotides, the CDR3 is TGTGCCAGCAGCTTAATTGGGGTTCGGCGGGACGTCGGTGAAAAACTGTTTTTT. Its protein product is CASSLIGVRRDVGEKLFF.

The chain joins TRBV7-6 to TRBJ2-6; D uncertain. The length of the CDR3 is 16 residues. Germline CDR1 is SGHVS and CDR2 is FNYEAQ. V lost 1 base and J lost 0, with 7 bases in between. The CDR3 protein is CASSLGVTSGANVLTF. The CDR3 bases are TGTGCCAGCAGCTTAGGTGTAACCTCTGGGGCCAACGTCCTGACTTTC.

The J gene is TRBJ1-2, the V gene TRBV11-2; 9 bases fit TRBD1. Germline V gene data show CDR1 as SGHAT and CDR2 as FQNNGV. Germline trimming cut 5 bases from V and 4 bases from J; bases unmatched to any gene: 14. The CDR3 extends over 17 amino acids. The chain's CDR3 is CASSPHFGQGRSYGYTF. The DNA for the CDR3 is TGTGCCAGCAGCCCACACTTCGGACAGGGGCGTTCCTATGGCTACACCTTC. The full variable domain, with the rest looked up from reference TRBV11-2 and TRBJ1-2, is EAGVAQSPRYKIIEKRQSVAFWCNPISGHATLYWYQQILGQGPKLLIQFQNNGVVDDSQLPKDRFSAERLKGVDSTLKIQPAKLEDSAVYLCASSPHFGQGRSYGYTFGSGTRLTVV.

V gene TRBV6-1 combines with J gene TRBJ2-7; TRBD2 agrees at 10 bases. V was pared by 3 bases and J by 5 bases, with 13 bases of the junction left unmatched. Germline V gives CDR1 MNHNS, CDR2 SASEGT. This CDR3 comprises 17 residues. The CDR3 DNA reads as TGTGCCAGCAGTGATGTGTGGAGTAGCGGGAGGCGAGACGAGCAGTACTTC. Translating it yields CASSDVWSSGRRDEQYF.

The table lists this clone with a count of one. This chain joins TRBV6-5 and TRBJ1-1, with D possibly TRBD1 on 6 matching bases. The CDR3 consists of 16 residues. Per germline, CDR1 MNHEY and CDR2 SVGAGI. The germline V and J ends were trimmed by 6 bases and 0 bases, with 17 bases remaining between them. Written as DNA, the CDR3 is TGTGCCAGCAGGTACGGGACATCCTACATGAACACTGAAGCTTTCTTT. Its protein is CASRYGTSYMNTEAFF.

This clone showed up just a few times. The rearrangement uses TRBV4-1 and TRBJ2-7; either TRBD1 or TRBD2 may fit D (9 bases each). Germline V gene sequence: CDR1 MGHRA, CDR2 YSYEKL. The length of the CDR3 is 16 residues. V shed 3 bases and J shed 6 bases, with 21 bases lying between them. CDR3 protein: CASSQRGGTGQSEQYF. CDR3 bases: TGCGCCAGCAGCCAGCGGGGGGGGACAGGGCAGTCCGAGCAGTACTTC.

The rearrangement joins TRBV5-1 to TRBJ1-1; no clear D. CDR3 length equals 16 residues. Trimming cost V 2 bases and J 1 base, with 15 bases left between them. CDR1 SGHRS and CDR2 YFSETQ come from the germline V gene. CDR3 loop: CASSFEPGFSNTEAFF. The CDR3 DNA reads TGCGCCAGCAGCTTCGAACCGGGTTTTTCGAACACTGAAGCTTTCTTT. Full variable domain (missing parts from reference TRBV5-1 and TRBJ1-1): KAGVTQTPRYLIKTRGQQVTLSCSPISGHRSVSWYQQTPGQGLQFLFEYFSETQRNKGNFPGRFSGRQFSNSRSEMNVSTLELGDSALYLCASSFEPGFSNTEAFFGQGTRLTVV.

V usage is TRBV2 and J usage is TRBJ1-2, with 8 bases identical to TRBD1. The J segment lost 3 bases and the V segment lost 6 bases, leaving 3 bases of the junction unmatched. The CDR3 is 13 residues long. Germline CDR1 reads SNHLY; CDR2 reads FYNNEI. For the CDR3, the DNA is TGTGCCAGCAGGGACAGGGCGGACTATGGCTACACCTTC. This translates into CASRDRADYGYTF.

V and J are TRBV7-9 and TRBJ2-7; D possibly corresponds to TRBD2 (5 bases). The CDR3 is 15 residues long. The V and J ends lost 5 bases and 5 bases respectively, with 19 bases between them. Germline loops: CDR1 SEHNR, CDR2 FQNEAQ (reference sequence). The CDR3 loop reads CASSLTGKTGDEQYF. The CDR3 nucleotides read TGTGCCAGCAGCCTAACGGGAAAAACGGGCGACGAGCAGTACTTC.

The chain couples TRBV10-2 to TRBJ2-7; TRBD2 agrees at 7 bases. J gave up 2 bases and V 3 bases, and 10 bases lay outside the gene matches. The CDR3 sequence is 16 residues long. CDR1 is WSHSY, CDR2 SAAADI, per germline. CDR3 DNA sequence: TGCGCCAGCAGTGACCGCTTGACTAGCCGTGCCTACGAGCAGTACTTC. Residues: CASSDRLTSRAYEQYF.

The rearrangement joins TRBV5-4 to TRBJ1-1; 7 nucleotides line up with TRBD1. Germline CDR1 and CDR2: SGHNT and YYREEE (reference sequence). The trim removed 7 bases at V and 7 bases at J, leaving 10 bases unmatched. The CDR3 is 13 residues long. The CDR3 loop reads CASGGTEIIEAFF. CDR3 DNA sequence: TGTGCCAGCGGGGGGACAGAAATTATTGAAGCTTTCTTT. Filled out from reference TRBV5-4 and TRBJ1-1, the complete variable domain reads ETGVTQSPTHLIKTRGQQVTLRCSSQSGHNTVSWYQQALGQGPQFIFQYYREEENGRGNFPPRFSGLQFPNYSSELNVNALELDDSALYLCASGGTEIIEAFFGQGTRLTVV.

This chain connects TRBV7-2 to TRBJ1-5; D is uncertain. The V and J ends lost 5 bases and 7 bases respectively, with 15 bases between them. Germline values: CDR1 SGHTA, CDR2 FQGNSA. This CDR3 region has 14 residues. The DNA for the CDR3 is TGTGCCAGCAGCCCTTCGATGTCGAGGCAGCCCCAGCATTTT. Translation: CASSPSMSRQPQHF. Supplemented by reference TRBV7-2 and TRBJ1-5, the full variable domain reads GAGVSQSPSNKVTEKGKDVELRCDPISGHTALYWYRQSLGQGLEFLIYFQGNSAPDKSGLPSDRFSAERTGGSVSTLTIQRTQQEDSAVYLCASSPSMSRQPQHFGDGTRLSIL.

The V and J genes are TRBV7-8 and TRBJ2-2; the match to TRBD2 covers 9 bases. The CDR3 runs to 17 residues. The trim removed 3 bases at V and 4 bases at J, leaving 9 bases unmatched. The germline gives CDR1 SGHVS, CDR2 FQNEAQ. The CDR3 DNA follows: TGTGCCAGCAGCTTTGAATTCTCAGCGGGAGGCACCGGGGAGCTGTTTTTT. This sequence encodes CASSFEFSAGGTGELFF.

This rearrangement joins TRBV9 to TRBJ2-2; 7 bases are shared with TRBD2. This CDR3 region has 13 residues. V was pared by 3 bases and J by 6 bases, with 2 bases of the junction left unmatched. Germline V gene data show CDR1 as SGDLS and CDR2 as YYNGEE. CDR3 bases: TGTGCCAGCAGCGCAGCGGGATCCGGGGAGCTGTTTTTT. Protein sequence: CASSAAGSGELFF. Supplemented by reference TRBV9 and TRBJ2-2, the full variable domain reads DSGVTQTPKHLITATGQRVTLRCSPRSGDLSVYWYQQSLDQGLQFLIQYYNGEERAKGNILERFSAQQFPDLHSELNLSSLELGDSALYFCASSAAGSGELFFGEGSRLTVL.

This sequence joins TRBV5-1 and TRBJ1-1; perhaps TRBD1 as D (5 bases). Germline values: CDR1 SGHRS, CDR2 YFSETQ. The CDR3 totals 19 residues. Deletions cut 1 base from V and 2 bases from J, with 24 bases between. CDR3 DNA: TGCGCCAGCAGCTTGTGGTCCACCGGGACTGGGGTAGGAAACACTGAAGCTTTCTTT. Its protein is CASSLWSTGTGVGNTEAFF. Combining the CDR3 with reference TRBV5-1 and TRBJ1-1 gives the whole variable domain KAGVTQTPRYLIKTRGQQVTLSCSPISGHRSVSWYQQTPGQGLQFLFEYFSETQRNKGNFPGRFSGRQFSNSRSEMNVSTLELGDSALYLCASSLWSTGTGVGNTEAFFGQGTRLTVV.

V usage is TRBV7-9 and J usage is TRBJ1-5; 7 bases agree with TRBD1. There are 14 residues in the CDR3. Germline loops: CDR1 SEHNR, CDR2 FQNEAQ (reference sequence). V was clipped by 5 bases and J by 7 bases; unmatched bases: 8. The DNA for the CDR3 is TGTGCCAGCAGCGCCGACAGGGTTGGGCAGCCCCAGCATTTT. It encodes CASSADRVGQPQHF. Supplemented by reference TRBV7-9 and TRBJ1-5, the full variable domain reads DTGVSQNPRHKITKRGQNVTFRCDPISEHNRLYWYRQTLGQGPEFLTYFQNEAQLEKSRLLSDRFSAERPKGSFSTLEIQRTEQGDSAMYLCASSADRVGQPQHFGDGTRLSIL.

V and J are TRBV6-1 and TRBJ1-3; D not certain. V was clipped by 2 bases and J by 3 bases, with 8 bases between them. CDR1 is MNHNS and CDR2 is SASEGT in the germline V gene. The CDR3 has 14 amino acids. Here the CDR3 reads CASSEPGRGNTIYF. The CDR3 DNA follows: TGTGCCAGCAGTGAACCCGGGCGTGGAAACACCATATATTTT.